This section outlines one TCR beta chain sequence together with its context. As yet, its antigen is unknown. The sample originates from a study of T cell responses to AZD1222 COVID-19 vaccine. Overall study findings and caveats: Baseline serostatus was positive in only a handful of AZD1222 recipients. A reported finding is that nearly half of spike-specific TCRs target unmutated variant regions. Two doses of AZD1222 preceded a rise in Spike-specific TCR breadth and depth. Scientists sampled the repertoires only once the peak T cell response had passed.

Produced via immunoSEQ multiplex PCR; TCRdb's table is partial and in-frame only. The repertoire includes some 140,000 clones, approximately 89% of them detected once, and around 2.8% sits in the top ten. With 0 bases removed from V and 2 bases from J, the gap between germline ends came to 7 bases. Germline V gene sequence: CDR1 SGHTA, CDR2 FQGNSA. The CDR3 extends over 14 amino acids. The sequence was collected from an adult in good health. This chain connects TRBV7-2 to TRBJ1-2; D is unclear. The specimen comprised peripheral blood, sampled on day 0 of AZD1222 vaccination. For the CDR3, the DNA is TGTGCCAGCAGCTTAGCGCGTGTAAACTATGGCTACACCTTC. It encodes CASSLARVNYGYTF.